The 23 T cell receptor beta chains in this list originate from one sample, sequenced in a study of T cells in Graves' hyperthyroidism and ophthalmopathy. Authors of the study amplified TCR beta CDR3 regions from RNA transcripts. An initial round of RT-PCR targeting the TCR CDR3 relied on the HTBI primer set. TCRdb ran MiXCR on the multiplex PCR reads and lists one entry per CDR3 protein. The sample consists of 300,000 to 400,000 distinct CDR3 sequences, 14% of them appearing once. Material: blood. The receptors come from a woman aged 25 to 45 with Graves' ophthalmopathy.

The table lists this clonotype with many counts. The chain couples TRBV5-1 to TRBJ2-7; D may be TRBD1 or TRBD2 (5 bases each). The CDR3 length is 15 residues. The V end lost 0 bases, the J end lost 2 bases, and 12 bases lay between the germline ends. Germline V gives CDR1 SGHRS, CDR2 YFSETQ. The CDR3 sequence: CASSLVLGATYEQYF. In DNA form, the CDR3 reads TGCGCCAGCAGCTTGGTCCTCGGGGCCACCTACGAGCAGTACTTC.

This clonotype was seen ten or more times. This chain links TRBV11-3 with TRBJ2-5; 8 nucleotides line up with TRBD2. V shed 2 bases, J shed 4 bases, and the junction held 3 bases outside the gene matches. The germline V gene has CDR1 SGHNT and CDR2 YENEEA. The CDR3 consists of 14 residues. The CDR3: CASSLRGGPETQYF. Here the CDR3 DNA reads TGTGCCAGCAGCTTACGGGGGGGCCCAGAGACCCAGTACTTC.

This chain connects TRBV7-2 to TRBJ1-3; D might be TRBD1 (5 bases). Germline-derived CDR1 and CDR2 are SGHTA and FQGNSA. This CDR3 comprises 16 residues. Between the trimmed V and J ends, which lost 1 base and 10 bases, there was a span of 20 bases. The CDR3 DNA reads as TGTGCCAGCAGCTTAGTGTCGGTCAACTCCGGGGGTACCATATATTTT. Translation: CASSLVSVNSGGTIYF.

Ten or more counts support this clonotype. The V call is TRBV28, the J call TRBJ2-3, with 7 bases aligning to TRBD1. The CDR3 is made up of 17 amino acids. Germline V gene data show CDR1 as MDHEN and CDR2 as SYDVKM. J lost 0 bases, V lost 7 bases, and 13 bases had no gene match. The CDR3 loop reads CASNLKLGTESTDTQYF. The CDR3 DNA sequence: TGTGCCAGCAACCTAAAACTTGGGACAGAGAGCACAGATACGCAGTATTTT.

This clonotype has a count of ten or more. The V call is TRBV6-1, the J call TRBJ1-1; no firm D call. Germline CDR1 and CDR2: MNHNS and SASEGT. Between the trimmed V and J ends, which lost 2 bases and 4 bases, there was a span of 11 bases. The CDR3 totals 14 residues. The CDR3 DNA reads TGTGCCAGCAGTGAATTAGGGATTATCACTGAAGCTTTCTTT. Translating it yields CASSELGIITEAFF.

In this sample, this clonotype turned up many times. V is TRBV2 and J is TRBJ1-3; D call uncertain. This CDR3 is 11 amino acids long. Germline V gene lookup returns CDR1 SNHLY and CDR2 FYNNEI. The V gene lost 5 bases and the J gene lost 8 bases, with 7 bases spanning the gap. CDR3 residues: CASSRVDTIYF. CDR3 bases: TGTGCCAGCAGTAGGGTGGACACCATATATTTT.

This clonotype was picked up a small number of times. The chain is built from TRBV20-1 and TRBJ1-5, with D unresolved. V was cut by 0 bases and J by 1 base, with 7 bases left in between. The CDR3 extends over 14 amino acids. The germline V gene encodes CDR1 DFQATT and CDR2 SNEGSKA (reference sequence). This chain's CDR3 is CSAREGRSNQPQHF. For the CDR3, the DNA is TGCAGTGCTAGAGAAGGCAGAAGCAATCAGCCCCAGCATTTT.

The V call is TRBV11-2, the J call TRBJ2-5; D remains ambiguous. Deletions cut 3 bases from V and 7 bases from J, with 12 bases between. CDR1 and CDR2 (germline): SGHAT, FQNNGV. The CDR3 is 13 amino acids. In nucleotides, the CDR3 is TGTGCCAGCAGCTTTCGAGGAGAAGGGACCCAGTACTTC. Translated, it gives CASSFRGEGTQYF.

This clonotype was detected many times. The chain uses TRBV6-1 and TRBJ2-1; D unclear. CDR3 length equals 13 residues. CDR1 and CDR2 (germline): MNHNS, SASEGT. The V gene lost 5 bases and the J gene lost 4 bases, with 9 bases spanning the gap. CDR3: CASSSFYYNEQFF. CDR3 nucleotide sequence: TGTGCCAGCAGTTCTTTCTATTACAATGAGCAGTTCTTC.

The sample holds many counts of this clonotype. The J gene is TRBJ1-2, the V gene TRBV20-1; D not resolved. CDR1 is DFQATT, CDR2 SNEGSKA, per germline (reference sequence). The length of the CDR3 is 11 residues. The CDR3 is CTPRGGNGYTF. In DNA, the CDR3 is TGCACCCCTCGGGGAGGGAATGGCTACACCTTC.

CDR3 in DNA: TGTGCCAGCAGCTTACCGGGAACCTATTACGAGCAGTACTTC. Residues: CASSLPGTYYEQYF. The gene calls are TRBV11-2 and TRBJ2-7; perhaps TRBD2 as D (5 bases). Germline V lookup: CDR1 SGHAT, CDR2 FQNNGV. The CDR3 covers 14 residues. V was pared by 2 bases and J by 4 bases, with 12 bases between.

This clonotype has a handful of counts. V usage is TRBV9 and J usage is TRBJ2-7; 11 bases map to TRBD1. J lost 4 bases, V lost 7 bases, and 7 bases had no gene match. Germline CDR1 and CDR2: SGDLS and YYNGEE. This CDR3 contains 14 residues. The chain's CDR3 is CASGVGTGGYEQYF. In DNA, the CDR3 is TGTGCCAGCGGAGTAGGGACAGGGGGTTACGAGCAGTACTTC.

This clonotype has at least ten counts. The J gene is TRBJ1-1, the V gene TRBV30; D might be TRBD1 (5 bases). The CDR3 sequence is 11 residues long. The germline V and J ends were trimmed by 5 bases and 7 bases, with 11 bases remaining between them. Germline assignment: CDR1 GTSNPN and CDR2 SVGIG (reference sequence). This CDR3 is CAWAGGVEAFF. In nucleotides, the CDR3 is TGTGCCTGGGCCGGGGGGGTTGAAGCTTTCTTT.

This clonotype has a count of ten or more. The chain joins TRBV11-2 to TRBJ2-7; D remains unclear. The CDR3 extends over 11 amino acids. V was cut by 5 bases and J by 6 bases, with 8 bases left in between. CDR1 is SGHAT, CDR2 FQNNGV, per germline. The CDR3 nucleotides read TGTGCCAGCAGCCTATCCAGCGAGCAGTACTTC. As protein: CASSLSSEQYF.

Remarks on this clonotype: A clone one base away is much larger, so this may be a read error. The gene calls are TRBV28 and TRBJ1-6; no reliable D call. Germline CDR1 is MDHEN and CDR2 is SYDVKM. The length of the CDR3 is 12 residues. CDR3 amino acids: CASLGNNSPHHF. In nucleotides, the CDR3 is TGTGCCAGCCTTGGGAATAATTCACCCCACCACTTT.

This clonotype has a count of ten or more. The CDR3 reads CASSADDNTQYF. In DNA, the CDR3 is TGTGCCAGCAGTGCGGACGATAATACGCAGTATTTT. This chain connects TRBV2 to TRBJ2-3; D is unclear. The CDR3 has 12 residues. The germline V gene encodes CDR1 SNHLY and CDR2 FYNNEI. V was shortened by 4 bases and J by 7 bases, with 9 bases between the two germline ends.

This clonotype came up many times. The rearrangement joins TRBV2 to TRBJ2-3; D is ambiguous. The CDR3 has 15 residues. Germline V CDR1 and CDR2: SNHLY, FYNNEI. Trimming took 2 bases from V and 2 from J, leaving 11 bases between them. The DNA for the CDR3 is TGTGCCAGCAGTGAATCGTACGGATACACAGATACGCAGTATTTT. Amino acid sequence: CASSESYGYTDTQYF.

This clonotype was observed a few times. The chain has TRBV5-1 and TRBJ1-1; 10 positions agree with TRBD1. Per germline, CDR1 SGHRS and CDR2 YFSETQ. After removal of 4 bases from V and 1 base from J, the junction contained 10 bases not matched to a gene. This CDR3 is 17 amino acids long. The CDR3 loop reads CASSPQTGGVQNTEAFF. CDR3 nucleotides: TGCGCCAGCAGCCCTCAGACAGGGGGCGTGCAGAACACTGAAGCTTTCTTT.

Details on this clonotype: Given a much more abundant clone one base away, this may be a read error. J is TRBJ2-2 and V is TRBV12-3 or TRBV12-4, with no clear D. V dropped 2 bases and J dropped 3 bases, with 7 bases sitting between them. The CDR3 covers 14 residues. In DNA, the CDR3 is TGTGCCAGCAGTTTACATGGTGACACCGGGGAGCTGTTTTTT. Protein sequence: CASSLHGDTGELFF.

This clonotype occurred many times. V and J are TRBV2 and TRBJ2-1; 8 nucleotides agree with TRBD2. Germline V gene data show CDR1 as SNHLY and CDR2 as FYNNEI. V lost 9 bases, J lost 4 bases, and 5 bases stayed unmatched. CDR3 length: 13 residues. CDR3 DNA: TGTGCCAGTTTGGGCGGGGGGTACAATGAGCAGTTCTTC. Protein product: CASLGGGYNEQFF.

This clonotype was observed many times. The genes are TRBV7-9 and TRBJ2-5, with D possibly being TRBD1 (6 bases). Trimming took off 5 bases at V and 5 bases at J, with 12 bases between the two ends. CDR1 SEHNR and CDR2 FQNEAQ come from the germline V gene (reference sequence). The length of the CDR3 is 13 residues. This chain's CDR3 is CASSKNQGETQYF. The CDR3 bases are TGTGCCAGCAGCAAAAACCAGGGGGAGACCCAGTACTTC.

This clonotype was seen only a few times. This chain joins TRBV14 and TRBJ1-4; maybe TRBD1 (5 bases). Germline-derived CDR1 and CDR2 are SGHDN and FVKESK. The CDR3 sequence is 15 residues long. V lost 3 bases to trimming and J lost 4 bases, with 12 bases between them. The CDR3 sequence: CASSQRGPFNEKLFF. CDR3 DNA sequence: TGTGCCAGCAGCCAGAGGGGACCCTTTAATGAAAAACTGTTTTTT.

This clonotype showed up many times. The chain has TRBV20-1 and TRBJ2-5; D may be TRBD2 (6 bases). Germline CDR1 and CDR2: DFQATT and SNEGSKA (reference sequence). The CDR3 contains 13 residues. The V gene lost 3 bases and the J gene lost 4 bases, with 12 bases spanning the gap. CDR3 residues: CSARGVSGETQYF. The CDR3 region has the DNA TGCAGTGCTAGGGGGGTTAGCGGAGAGACCCAGTACTTC.